In its sample, the clone carrying this T cell receptor beta chain was seen a few times. The data stem from a study of cytomegalovirus exposure and HLA in healthy donors. Assay used: immunoSEQ multiplex PCR; TCRdb lists only in-frame clones, some missing. The sample lists over 150,000 clones, 86% occurring once. CDR1 is WNHNN and CDR2 is SYGVQD in the germline V gene (reference sequence). V was clipped by 1 base and J by 7 bases, with 9 bases between them. CDR3 length: 13 amino acids. This TCR was recovered from a human donor in good health. Sequencing was done on a sample of PBMCs. The rearrangement links TRBV10-1 to TRBJ2-3; D uncertain. The CDR3 DNA follows: TGCGCCAGCAGTGAGTATAGAGGAAATACGCAGTATTTT. Residues: CASSEYRGNTQYF.